Below are 22 T cell receptor beta chains sequenced from a single sample in a study of post-analysis software for immune sequencing data. Study outcomes and limitations: TRBV5-6, TRBV5-1 and TRBV20-1 were among five TRBV segments more frequent in patients than controls.

These TCRs' antigens remain unknown. Built from TCR beta cDNA, the libraries had unique molecular identifiers in them. TCRdb re-called the PCR reads with MiXCR, one entry per CDR3 protein. The sample holds roughly 180,000 distinct CDR3 sequences; 30% are singletons and the top ten take 1.5%. The sample taken for sequencing was blood. The receptors come from a girl aged 10-17 years with multiple sclerosis.

The table lists this clonotype with many counts. This chain joins TRBV10-3 and TRBJ1-2; 10 nucleotides line up with TRBD1. The CDR3 has 13 amino acids. Germline V gene sequence: CDR1 ENHRY, CDR2 SYGVKD. J lost 7 bases, V lost 10 bases, and 9 bases had no gene match. CDR3 region: CATEVGTGVGYTF. Written as DNA, the CDR3 is TGTGCCACTGAGGTCGGGACAGGGGTTGGCTACACCTTC.

V gene TRBV7-9 combines with J gene TRBJ1-1; 9 bases match TRBD1. Germline V gene data show CDR1 as SEHNR and CDR2 as FQNEAQ (reference sequence). J was trimmed by 6 bases and V by 4 bases; bases with no gene match: 6. The CDR3 totals 14 residues. Here the CDR3 DNA reads TGTGCCAGCAGCTCCCGGGACAGGGCTGCTGAAGCTTTCTTT. It yields the protein CASSSRDRAAEAFF.

This clonotype came up many times. The V call is TRBV5-1, the J call TRBJ2-7; 11 bases agree with TRBD1. CDR1 and CDR2 from the germline V gene are SGHRS and YFSETQ. The CDR3 is 14 amino acids. V lost 4 bases, J lost 6 bases, and 6 bases stayed unmatched. This CDR3 reads CASSTGTGGGEQYF. CDR3 DNA: TGCGCCAGCAGCACCGGGACAGGGGGAGGCGAGCAGTACTTC.

This clonotype was observed many times. The chain links TRBV20-1 to TRBJ2-1; no clear D. CDR3 size: 10 residues. Trimming removed 6 bases from V and 7 bases from J, with 7 bases in between. Germline assignment: CDR1 DFQATT and CDR2 SNEGSKA (reference sequence). CDR3 bases: TGCAGTGCGTATGGGAATGAGCAGTTCTTC. Translating gives CSAYGNEQFF.

The J gene is TRBJ1-3, the V gene TRBV7-9, with a weak D call TRBD1 (6 bases). Trimming pared 2 bases from V and 2 bases from J, leaving 10 bases between. The CDR3 length is 15 residues. Germline CDR1 reads SEHNR; CDR2 reads FQNEAQ (reference sequence). CDR3: CASSLKGGPGNTIYF. The CDR3 DNA is TGTGCCAGCAGCTTAAAAGGGGGTCCTGGAAACACCATATATTTT.

This chain uses TRBV5-1 with TRBJ2-7, with 12 bases that match TRBD2. The ends lost 3 bases at V and 6 bases at J; junction bases unmatched: 4. CDR3 length: 14 amino acids. Germline V lookup: CDR1 SGHRS, CDR2 YFSETQ. The CDR3 coding sequence is TGCGCCAGCAGCTCGCTAGCGGGAGGGGCCGAGCAGTACTTC. Protein product: CASSSLAGGAEQYF.

This chain uses TRBV24-1 with TRBJ1-2, with no clear D. The CDR3 is 12 amino acids. From germline, CDR1 is KGHDR and CDR2 SFDVKD. V was shortened by 5 bases and J by 8 bases, with 11 bases between the two germline ends. As DNA, the CDR3 is TGTGCCACCAGTGGGATCCTTGGGGGCTACACCTTC. Translation: CATSGILGGYTF.

J is TRBJ2-3 and V is TRBV12-3 or TRBV12-4, with a tentative D call TRBD2 (5 bases). Trimming shortened V by 3 bases and J by 0 bases, and 10 bases separated the two germline ends. There are 15 residues in the CDR3. The CDR3 protein is CASSFEAASTDTQYF. DNA for the CDR3: TGTGCCAGCAGTTTTGAAGCGGCTAGCACAGATACGCAGTATTTT.

This clonotype was counted only a few times. The CDR3, as DNA: TGTGCCATCAGTTCCGGGACAGGGGTTGCAGATACGCAGTATTTT. Translated, it gives CAISSGTGVADTQYF. The gene calls are TRBV10-3 and TRBJ2-3, with 10 bases identical to TRBD1. CDR1 is ENHRY and CDR2 is SYGVKD in the germline V gene. The CDR3 has 15 residues. Trimming removed 5 bases from V and 4 bases from J; junction bases left unmatched: 6.

The chain links TRBV19 to TRBJ1-1; TRBD1 aligns across 9 bases. The germline V gene has CDR1 LNHDA and CDR2 SQIVND (reference sequence). This CDR3 spans 15 amino acids. V dropped 5 bases and J dropped 10; count of bases not matched to a gene: 14. CDR3 sequence: CASSVPPGQGGAAFF. CDR3 in DNA: TGTGCCAGTAGTGTTCCTCCGGGACAGGGTGGAGCAGCTTTCTTT.

This clonotype was seen many times. The V gene is TRBV7-3, the J gene TRBJ2-3, with 13 bases aligning to TRBD2. The trim removed 4 bases at V and 6 bases at J, leaving 4 bases unmatched. This CDR3 has 15 amino acids. Looked up from germline, CDR1 is SGHTA and CDR2 is FQGTGA. CDR3 sequence reads: CASSYGTSGMDTQYF. DNA for the CDR3: TGTGCCAGCAGCTACGGGACTAGCGGGATGGATACGCAGTATTTT.

This clonotype was counted many times. V and J are TRBV11-2 and TRBJ2-7, with 8 bases identical to TRBD1. The CDR3 runs 13 residues. J was trimmed by 6 bases and V by 4 bases; bases with no gene match: 5. Germline V CDR1 and CDR2: SGHAT, FQNNGV. This CDR3 reads CASSWTGSTEQYF. The CDR3 coding sequence is TGTGCCAGCAGCTGGACAGGGAGCACCGAGCAGTACTTC.

This clonotype was picked up a small number of times. The rearrangement uses TRBV6-5 and TRBJ2-7, with 7 bases identical to TRBD2. Trimming cost V 8 bases and J 12 bases; bases outside gene matches: 7. The CDR3 length is 10 residues. CDR1 MNHEY and CDR2 SVGAGI come from the germline V gene. The CDR3 loop reads CASGKRERYF. The CDR3 nucleotides read TGTGCCAGCGGGAAGCGGGAACGGTACTTC.

This clonotype was counted ten times or more. The CDR3 protein is CASSFGRPHTDTQYF. The CDR3 nucleotides are TGCGCCAGCAGCTTTGGACGCCCACACACAGATACGCAGTATTTT. The V and J genes are TRBV5-1 and TRBJ2-3; no clear D gene. Per germline, CDR1 SGHRS and CDR2 YFSETQ. The CDR3 totals 15 residues. V was cut by 2 bases and J by 2 bases, with 12 bases left in between.

The chain joins TRBV11-2 to TRBJ2-2; TRBD2 matches at 8 bases. V was pared by 2 bases and J by 0 bases, with 2 bases of the junction left unmatched. The CDR3 totals 16 residues. In germline, CDR1 is SGHAT, CDR2 FQNNGV. CDR3: CASSLSGRTNTGELFF. The CDR3 coding sequence is TGTGCCAGCAGCTTAAGCGGGAGAACGAACACCGGGGAGCTGTTTTTT. Based on the CDR3 plus reference TRBV11-2 and TRBJ2-2, the full variable domain is EAGVAQSPRYKIIEKRQSVAFWCNPISGHATLYWYQQILGQGPKLLIQFQNNGVVDDSQLPKDRFSAERLKGVDSTLKIQPAKLEDSAVYLCASSLSGRTNTGELFFGEGSRLTVL.

This clonotype appeared once. A clone one base away is much larger, so this may be a read error. This sequence joins TRBV12-3 or TRBV12-4 and TRBJ2-1; 8 nucleotides align to TRBD2. The length of the CDR3 is 14 residues. V trimming: 5 bases; J trimming: 11 bases; junction bases outside the gene matches: 11. CDR3 nucleotide sequence: TGTGCCAGCAGTCACCCGGGACTAGATGATAAGCAGTTCTTC. It specifies CASSHPGLDDKQFF.

The J gene is TRBJ2-1, the V gene TRBV9; TRBD1 might be the D (5 bases). V gave up 0 bases and J gave up 9 bases, with 13 bases separating them. Germline CDR1 reads SGDLS; CDR2 reads YYNGEE. The CDR3 spans 14 residues. The CDR3: CASSVVPTQGEQFF. As DNA, the CDR3 is TGTGCCAGCAGCGTAGTGCCGACCCAGGGTGAGCAGTTCTTC.

Points on this clonotype: Just one base apart from a much larger clone, this may be a read error. This chain joins TRBV20-1 and TRBJ2-7, with 9 bases that match TRBD1. Trimming cost V 6 bases and J 6 bases; bases outside gene matches: 15. This CDR3 spans 15 amino acids. Germline assignment: CDR1 DFQATT and CDR2 SNEGSKA (reference sequence). DNA for the CDR3: TGCAGTGCGAGAAGTTACCGGGACAGGGCAGGCGAGCAGTACTTC. It is translated as CSARSYRDRAGEQYF.

The chain carries TRBV23-1 and TRBJ1-5, with D unclear. TRBV23-1 is given ORF status, its function remaining uncertain. V was trimmed by 3 bases and J by 6 bases, leaving 12 bases between them. CDR3 length equals 14 residues. CDR3 nucleotides: TGCGCCAGCAGTCACCCAGTCGGTCGTCAGCCCCAGCATTTT. Its translation is CASSHPVGRQPQHF.

This clonotype was seen a few times. In DNA, the CDR3 is TGCGCCAGCAGCCAGGACAGAAGCTCCTACAATGAGCAGTTCTTC. This encodes CASSQDRSSYNEQFF. This chain joins TRBV4-1 and TRBJ2-1; D may be TRBD1 (6 bases). The V and J ends lost 3 bases and 0 bases respectively, with 9 bases between them. Per the germline V gene, CDR1 is MGHRA and CDR2 is YSYEKL. This CDR3 is 15 amino acids long.

There are many counts of this clonotype. The chain is built from TRBV20-1 and TRBJ2-7, with D unresolved. The V gene lost 5 bases and the J gene lost 3 bases, with 8 bases spanning the gap. This CDR3 spans 11 amino acids. Germline CDR1 DFQATT, CDR2 SNEGSKA (reference sequence). The CDR3 DNA reads TGCAGTGCTGGACCAGGCTACGAGCAGTACTTC. It yields the protein CSAGPGYEQYF.

The chain has TRBV7-6 and TRBJ2-1; 12 bases agree with TRBD2. This CDR3 comprises 15 residues. CDR1 SGHVS and CDR2 FNYEAQ come from the germline V gene. With V trimmed by 5 bases and J by 7 bases, 6 bases remained unmatched. CDR3 bases: TGTGCCAGCAGCCATCTAGCGGGAGGGGGGAATGAGCAGTTCTTC. Amino acid sequence: CASSHLAGGGNEQFF.